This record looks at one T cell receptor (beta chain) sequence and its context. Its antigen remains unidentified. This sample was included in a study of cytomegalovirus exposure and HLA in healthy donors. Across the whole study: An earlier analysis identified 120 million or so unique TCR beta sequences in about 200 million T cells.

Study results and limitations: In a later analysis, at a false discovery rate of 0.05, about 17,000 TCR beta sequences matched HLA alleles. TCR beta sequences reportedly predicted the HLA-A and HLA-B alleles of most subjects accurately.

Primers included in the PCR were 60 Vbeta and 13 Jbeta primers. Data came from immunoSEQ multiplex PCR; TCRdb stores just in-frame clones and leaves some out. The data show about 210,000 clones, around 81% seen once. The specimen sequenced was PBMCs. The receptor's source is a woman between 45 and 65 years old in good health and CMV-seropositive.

CDR3 nucleotides: TGTGCCAGCAGCTTAACCGGGGGGGTTACCGGGGAGCTGTTTTTT. The encoded protein is CASSLTGGVTGELFF. The chain uses TRBV7-3 and TRBJ2-2, with TRBD2 matching 8 bases. This CDR3 region has 15 residues. Germline V gene lookup returns CDR1 SGHTA and CDR2 FQGTGA. The J segment lost 5 bases and the V segment lost 0 bases, leaving 2 bases of the junction unmatched.